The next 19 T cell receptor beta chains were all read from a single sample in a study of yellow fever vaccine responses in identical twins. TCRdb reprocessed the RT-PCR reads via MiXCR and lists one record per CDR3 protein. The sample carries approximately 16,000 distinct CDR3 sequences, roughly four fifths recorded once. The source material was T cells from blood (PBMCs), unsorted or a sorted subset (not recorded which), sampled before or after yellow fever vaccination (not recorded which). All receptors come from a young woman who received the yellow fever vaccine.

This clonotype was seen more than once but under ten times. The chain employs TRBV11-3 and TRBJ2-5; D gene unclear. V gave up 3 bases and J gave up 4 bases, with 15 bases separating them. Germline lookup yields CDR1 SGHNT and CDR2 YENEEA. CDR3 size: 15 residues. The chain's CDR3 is CASSFWGNPRETQYF. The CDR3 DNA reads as TGTGCCAGCAGCTTCTGGGGAAACCCCAGAGAGACCCAGTACTTC.

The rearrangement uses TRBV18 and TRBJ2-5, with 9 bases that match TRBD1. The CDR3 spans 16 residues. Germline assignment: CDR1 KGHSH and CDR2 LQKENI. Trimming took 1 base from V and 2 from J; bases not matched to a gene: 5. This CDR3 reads CASSPRDGTGQETQYF. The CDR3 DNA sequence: TGTGCCAGCTCACCACGAGATGGGACAGGGCAAGAGACCCAGTACTTC.

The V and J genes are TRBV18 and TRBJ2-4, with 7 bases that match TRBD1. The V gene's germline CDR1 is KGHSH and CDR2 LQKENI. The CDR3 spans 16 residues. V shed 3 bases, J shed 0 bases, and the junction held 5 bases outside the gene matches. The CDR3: CASSPGTDSAKNIQYF. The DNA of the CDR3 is TGTGCCAGCTCACCGGGGACAGACTCAGCCAAAAACATTCAGTACTTC.

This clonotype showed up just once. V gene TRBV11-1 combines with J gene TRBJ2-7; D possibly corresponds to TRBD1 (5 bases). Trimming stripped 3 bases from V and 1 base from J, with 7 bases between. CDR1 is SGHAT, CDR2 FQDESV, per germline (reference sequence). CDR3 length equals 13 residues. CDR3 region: CASSLTASYEQYF. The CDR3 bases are TGTGCCAGCAGCTTGACAGCGTCCTACGAGCAGTACTTC.

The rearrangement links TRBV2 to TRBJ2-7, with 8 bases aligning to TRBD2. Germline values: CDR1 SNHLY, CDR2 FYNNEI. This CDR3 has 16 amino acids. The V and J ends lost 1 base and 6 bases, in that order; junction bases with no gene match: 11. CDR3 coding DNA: TGTGCCAGCAGTGAAGTCGGAGCGGGAGCCAGCGGCGAGCAGTACTTC. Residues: CASSEVGAGASGEQYF.

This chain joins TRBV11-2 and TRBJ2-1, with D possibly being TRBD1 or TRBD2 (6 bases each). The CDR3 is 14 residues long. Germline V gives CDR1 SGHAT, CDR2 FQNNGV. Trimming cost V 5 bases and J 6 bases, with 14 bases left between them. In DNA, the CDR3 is TGTGCCAGCAGCCCCGAGGGGGGCCGCAATGAGCAGTTCTTC. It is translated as CASSPEGGRNEQFF.

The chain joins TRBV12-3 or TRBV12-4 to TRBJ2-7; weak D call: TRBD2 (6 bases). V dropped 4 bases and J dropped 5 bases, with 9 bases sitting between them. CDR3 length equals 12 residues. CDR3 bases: TGTGCCAGCAGTTCGGGGGTCCACGAGCAGTACTTC. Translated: CASSSGVHEQYF.

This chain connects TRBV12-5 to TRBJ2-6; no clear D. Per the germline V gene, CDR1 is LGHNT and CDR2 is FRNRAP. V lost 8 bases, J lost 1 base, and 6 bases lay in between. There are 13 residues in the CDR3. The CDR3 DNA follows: TGTGCTAGTAGCCTATCTGGGGCCAACGTCCTGACTTTC. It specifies CASSLSGANVLTF.

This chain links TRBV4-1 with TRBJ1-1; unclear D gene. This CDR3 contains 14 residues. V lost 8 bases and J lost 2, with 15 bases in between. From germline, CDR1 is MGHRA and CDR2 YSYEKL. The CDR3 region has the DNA TGCGCCAGCGCGGGCCCCCTAAAAAACACTGAAGCTTTCTTT. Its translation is CASAGPLKNTEAFF.

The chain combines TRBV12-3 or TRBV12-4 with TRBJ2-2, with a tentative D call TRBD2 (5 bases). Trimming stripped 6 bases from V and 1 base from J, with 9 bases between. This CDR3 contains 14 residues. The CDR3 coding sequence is TGTGCCAGCAGCCGGACTGTGAACACCGGGGAGCTGTTTTTT. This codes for CASSRTVNTGELFF.

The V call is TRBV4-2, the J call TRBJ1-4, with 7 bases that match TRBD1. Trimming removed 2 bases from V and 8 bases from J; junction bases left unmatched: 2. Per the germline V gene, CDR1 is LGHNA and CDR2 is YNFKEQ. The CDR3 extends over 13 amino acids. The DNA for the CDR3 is TGTGCCAGCAGCCAAACAGGGGAGGAAAAACTGTTTTTT. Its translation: CASSQTGEEKLFF.

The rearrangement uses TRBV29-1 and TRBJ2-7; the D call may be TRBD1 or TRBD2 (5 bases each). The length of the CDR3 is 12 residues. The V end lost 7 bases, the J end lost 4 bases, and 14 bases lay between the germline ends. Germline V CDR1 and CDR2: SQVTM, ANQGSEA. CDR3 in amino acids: CSARGPTYEQYF. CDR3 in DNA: TGCAGCGCTCGGGGACCGACTTACGAGCAGTACTTC.

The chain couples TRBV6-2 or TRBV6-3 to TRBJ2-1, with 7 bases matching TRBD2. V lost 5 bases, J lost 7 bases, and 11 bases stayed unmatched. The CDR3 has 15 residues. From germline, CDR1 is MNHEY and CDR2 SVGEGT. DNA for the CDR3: TGTGCCAGCAGTCTAACTAGCGAACAAACTAATGAGCAGTTCTTC. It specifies CASSLTSEQTNEQFF.

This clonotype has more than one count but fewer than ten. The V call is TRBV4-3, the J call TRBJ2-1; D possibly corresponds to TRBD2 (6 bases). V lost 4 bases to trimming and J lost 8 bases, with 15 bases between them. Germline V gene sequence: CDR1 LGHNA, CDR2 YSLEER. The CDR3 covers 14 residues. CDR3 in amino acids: CASSPGGTSDEQFF. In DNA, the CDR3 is TGCGCCAGCAGCCCCGGGGGTACGTCCGATGAGCAGTTCTTC.

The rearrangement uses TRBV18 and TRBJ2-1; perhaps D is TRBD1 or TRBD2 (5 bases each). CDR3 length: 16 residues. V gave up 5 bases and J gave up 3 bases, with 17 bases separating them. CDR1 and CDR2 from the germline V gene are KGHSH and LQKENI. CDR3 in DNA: TGTGCCAGCTCAGAGGGCCCGGGACGGATCTACAATGAGCAGTTCTTC. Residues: CASSEGPGRIYNEQFF. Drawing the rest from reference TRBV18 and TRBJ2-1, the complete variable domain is NAGVMQNPRHLVRRRGQEARLRCSPMKGHSHVYWYRQLPEEGLKFMVYLQKENIIDESGMPKERFSAEFPKEGPSILRIQQVVRGDSAAYFCASSEGPGRIYNEQFFGPGTRLTVL.

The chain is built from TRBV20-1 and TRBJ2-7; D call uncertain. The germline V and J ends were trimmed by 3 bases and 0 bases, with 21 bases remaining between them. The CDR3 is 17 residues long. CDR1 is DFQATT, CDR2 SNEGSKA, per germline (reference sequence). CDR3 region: CSASVGPMPESSYEQYF. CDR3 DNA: TGCAGTGCTAGTGTTGGTCCCATGCCTGAAAGCTCCTACGAGCAGTACTTC.

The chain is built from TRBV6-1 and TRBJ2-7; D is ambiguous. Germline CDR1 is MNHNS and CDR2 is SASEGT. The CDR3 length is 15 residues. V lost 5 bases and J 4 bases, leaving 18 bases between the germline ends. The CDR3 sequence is CASSTPRDLRYEQYF. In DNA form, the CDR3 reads TGTGCCAGCAGTACGCCTAGGGATTTAAGGTACGAGCAGTACTTC.

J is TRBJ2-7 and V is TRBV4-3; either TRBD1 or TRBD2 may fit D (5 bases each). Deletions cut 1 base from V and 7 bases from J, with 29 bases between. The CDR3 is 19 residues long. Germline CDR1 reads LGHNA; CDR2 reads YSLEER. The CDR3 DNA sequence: TGCGCCAGCAGCCAAGGGCTCTTGGGCAAAGAGGACACCCGCGGGGAGCAGTACTTC. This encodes CASSQGLLGKEDTRGEQYF.

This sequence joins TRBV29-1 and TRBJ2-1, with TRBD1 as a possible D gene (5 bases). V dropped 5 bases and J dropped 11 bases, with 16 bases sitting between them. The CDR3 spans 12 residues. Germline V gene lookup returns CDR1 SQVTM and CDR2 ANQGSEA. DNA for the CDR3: TGCAGCGTTCACCCATGGGGCAAGAAGCAGTTCTTC. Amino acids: CSVHPWGKKQFF.